A selection of T cell receptor beta chains follows, all from one sample in a study of T cell changes during pregnancy in multiple sclerosis. The assay was immunoSEQ multiplex PCR, and TCRdb's table has in-frame clones only and misses some. The table shows roughly 60,000 clones, with 90% occurring only once. The material sequenced was peripheral blood, taken in the second trimester of pregnancy. The receptors shown here come from a female donor in good health, enrolled as a control in a pregnancy study. The CDR3 runs from the conserved cysteine through the conserved F or W. D genes are given only for firm matches. Where a row states a size, it is once, few, many or the class of an expanded clone; other rows omit it.

clone size	V gene	J gene	D gene	CDR3 protein	CDR3 DNA
.	TRBV7-3	TRBJ1-2	TRBD1	CASSPRQGDNYGYTF	TGTGCCAGCAGCCCCCGACAGGGAGATAACTATGGCTACACCTTC
.	TRBV4-1	TRBJ2-1	.	CASSQASHNEQFF	TGCGCCAGCAGCCAGGCCAGTCATAATGAGCAGTTCTTC
few	TRBV9	TRBJ2-3	.	CASSVRGGSTDTQYF	TGTGCCAGCAGCGTGAGGGGGGGAAGCACAGATACGCAGTATTTT
.	TRBV6-5	TRBJ1-2	.	CASSYDRQYGYTF	TGTGCCAGCAGTTACGACAGACAGTATGGCTACACCTTC
once	TRBV19	TRBJ1-1	.	CASSASVSGGVAFF	TGTGCCAGTAGTGCGTCGGTTTCGGGGGGCGTAGCTTTCTTT
.	TRBV6-5	TRBJ1-2	TRBD1	CASSTGTVYGYTF	TGTGCCAGCAGTACCGGGACAGTCTATGGCTACACCTTC
.	TRBV2	TRBJ2-1	.	CASSAHRDLNNEQFF	TGTGCCAGCAGTGCGCACAGGGACCTTAACAATGAGCAGTTCTTC
few	TRBV5-1	TRBJ1-1	.	CASSLSRQAAEAFF	TGCGCCAGCAGCTTGTCTCGGCAGGCCGCTGAAGCTTTCTTT
.	TRBV25-1	TRBJ2-2	TRBD2	CASMEARGDTGELFF	TGTGCCAGCATGGAAGCTCGGGGGGACACCGGGGAGCTGTTTTTT
.	TRBV28	TRBJ2-5	TRBD1	CASSLIDRARETQYF	TGTGCCAGCAGCTTAATCGACAGGGCCAGGGAGACCCAGTACTTC
.	TRBV30	TRBJ1-5	.	CAWSSGGNQPQHF	TGTGCCTGGAGTTCGGGGGGCAATCAGCCCCAGCATTTT
.	TRBV6-5	TRBJ1-1	.	CASSYAQTVNTEAFF	TGTGCCAGCAGTTACGCGCAGACAGTGAACACTGAAGCTTTCTTT
.	TRBV6-5	TRBJ2-7	.	CASSYSPGNEQYF	TGTGCCAGCAGTTACTCGCCAGGGAACGAGCAGTACTTC
few	TRBV19	TRBJ1-3	.	CASCRGGSGNTIYF	TGTGCCAGTTGTAGGGGGGGCTCTGGAAACACCATATATTTT
once	TRBV19	TRBJ1-3	.	CASSIEDSGNTIYF	TGTGCCAGTAGTATTGAGGATTCTGGAAACACCATATATTTT